This T cell receptor (beta chain) was found in a study of CD8 T cells in ankylosing spondylitis. Study results and limitations: Several highly homologous variants made up a TCR beta motif, and this motif appeared characteristic of ankylosing spondylitis blood.

On this clonotype: The antigen is not known.

One entry per CDR3 protein, called by TCRdb with MiXCR from the 5' RACE reads. The repertoire includes about 220,000 distinct CDR3 sequences, approximately 16% of them detected once, and about two fifths sits in the top ten. The CDR3 covers 11 residues. The V gene lost 6 bases and the J gene lost 10 bases, with 10 bases spanning the gap. CDR1 is SNHLY and CDR2 is FYNNEI in the germline V gene. The TCR originated in a male donor with ankylosing spondylitis. The chain has TRBV2 and TRBJ2-1; tentative D call: TRBD2 (6 bases). Sequenced material: blood, either unsorted or a sorted T cell fraction (not recorded which). This CDR3 is CASRGLSEQFF. In DNA form, the CDR3 reads TGTGCCAGCAGAGGACTATCCGAGCAGTTCTTC.